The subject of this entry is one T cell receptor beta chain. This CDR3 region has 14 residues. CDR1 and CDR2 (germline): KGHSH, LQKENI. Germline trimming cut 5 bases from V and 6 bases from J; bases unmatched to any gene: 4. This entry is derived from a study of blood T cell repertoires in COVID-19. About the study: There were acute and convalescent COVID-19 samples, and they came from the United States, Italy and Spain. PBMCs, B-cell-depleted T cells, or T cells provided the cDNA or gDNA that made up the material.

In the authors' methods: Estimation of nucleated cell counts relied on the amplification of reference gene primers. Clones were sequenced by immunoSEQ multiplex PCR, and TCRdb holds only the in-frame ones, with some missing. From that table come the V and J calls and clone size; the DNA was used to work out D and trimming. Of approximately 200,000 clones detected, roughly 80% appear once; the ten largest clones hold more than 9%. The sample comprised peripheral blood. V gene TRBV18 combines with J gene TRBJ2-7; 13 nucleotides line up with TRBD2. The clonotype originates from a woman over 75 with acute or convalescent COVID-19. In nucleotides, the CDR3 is TGTGCCAGCTCAACTAGCGGGGGGGCCTCCGAGCAGTACTTC. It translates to CASSTSGGASEQYF.